These T cell receptor beta chains were read from a single sample in a study of human T cells and chemical hapten exposure. MiXCR was run by TCRdb on the RACE reads, yielding one entry per CDR3 protein. Found here are roughly 100,000 distinct CDR3 sequences, approximately 12% of them singletons; the top ten hold 1.5% to 2%. Sequencing was performed on whole blood, taken in connection with sensitization to the hapten diphenylcyclopropenone (DPC). The receptors here all came from a woman aged 50 to 60 with alopecia areata. Some clones in this sample may be carry-over from other donors' samples. Each CDR3 is given with its conserved first and last residue. Fields, in order: CDR3 protein, CDR3 DNA, clone size, V gene, CDR3 length, D gene, J gene. A D gene is named only where the DNA matches it firmly. Rows may omit the clone size; those that give it use once, few, many or a size class.

CSVSWNTEAFF,TGCAGCGTATCCTGGAACACTGAAGCTTTCTTT,many,TRBV29-1,11,NA,TRBJ1-1
CASSTRQGNQPQHF,TGCGCCAGCAGCACTCGACAGGGCAATCAGCCCCAGCATTTT,many,TRBV4-3,14,NA,TRBJ1-5
CASSIPRDYTYNEQFF,TGTGCCAGTAGTATCCCCCGAGACTATACGTACAATGAGCAGTTCTTC,many,TRBV19,16,NA,TRBJ2-1
CASSLADILNTEAFF,TGTGCCAGCAGCTTAGCGGACATACTGAACACTGAAGCTTTCTTT,NA,TRBV11-2,15,NA,TRBJ1-1
CASSTFTDTQYF,TGTGCCAGCAGTACTTTCACAGATACGCAGTATTTT,few,TRBV28,12,NA,TRBJ2-3
CSVKFPGQGSGELFF,TGCAGCGTCAAATTTCCGGGACAGGGATCCGGGGAGCTGTTTTTT,NA,TRBV29-1,15,TRBD1,TRBJ2-2
CASSPQGTGSSTEAFF,TGTGCCAGCTCACCACAGGGGACAGGGTCTTCCACTGAAGCTTTCTTT,NA,TRBV18,16,TRBD1,TRBJ1-1
CASSYRGGQDAYEQYF,TGTGCCAGCAGCTACAGGGGGGGACAGGATGCCTACGAGCAGTACTTC,few,TRBV7-2,16,NA,TRBJ2-7
CASSEDSGGYTGELFF,TGTGCCAGCAGTGAAGATAGCGGGGGCTACACCGGGGAGCTGTTTTTT,NA,TRBV2,16,TRBD2,TRBJ2-2
CASSTPRNRGNSPLHF,TGTGCCAGCAGTACGCCCCGGAACAGGGGTAATTCACCCCTCCACTTT,few,TRBV6-5,16,TRBD1,TRBJ1-6
CASAEGAPNQPQHF,TGTGCCAGCGCGGAGGGAGCTCCGAATCAGCCCCAGCATTTT,few,TRBV6-5,14,NA,TRBJ1-5
CASSRLAGGQETQYF,TGTGCCAGCAGCCGCCTAGCGGGGGGCCAAGAGACCCAGTACTTC,many,TRBV7-9,15,TRBD2,TRBJ2-5
CATHQGRAETQYF,TGTGCCACCCACCAGGGGAGAGCGGAGACCCAGTACTTC,many,TRBV24-1,13,NA,TRBJ2-5
CASSQLVGADEQYF,TGTGCCAGCAGCCAACTTGTAGGGGCAGACGAGCAGTACTTC,NA,TRBV3-1,14,NA,TRBJ2-7
CASSSTTSGLGSYNEQFF,TGTGCCAGCAGTTCTACGACTAGCGGTCTGGGCTCCTACAATGAGCAGTTCTTC,many,TRBV12-3/TRBV12-4,18,TRBD2,TRBJ2-1
CASSPTGLAIDEQFF,TGTGCCAGCAGCCCGACGGGACTAGCGATAGATGAGCAGTTCTTC,NA,TRBV7-9,15,TRBD2,TRBJ2-1
CASSFKGIANEQFF,TGTGCCAGCAGTTTTAAAGGCATAGCAAATGAGCAGTTCTTC,many,TRBV13,14,NA,TRBJ2-1
CASSSSRADGYTF,TGTGCCAGCAGCTCATCGAGGGCAGATGGCTACACCTTC,many,TRBV7-9,13,NA,TRBJ1-2
CASSSGPTDTQYF,TGTGCCAGCAGCTCCGGACCCACAGATACGCAGTATTTT,NA,TRBV7-7,13,NA,TRBJ2-3
CASSPDYGNTIYF,TGTGCCAGCAGCCCCGACTATGGAAACACCATATATTTT,NA,TRBV5-6,13,NA,TRBJ1-3
CATSDESFGQPQHF,TGTGCCACCAGTGATGAGAGTTTCGGTCAGCCCCAGCATTTT,few,TRBV24-1,14,NA,TRBJ1-5
CASSPHMNTEAFF,TGTGCCAGCAGCCCCCACATGAACACTGAAGCTTTCTTT,many,TRBV7-8,13,NA,TRBJ1-1
CASSFSDTQYF,TGTGCCAGCAGTTTTTCAGATACGCAGTATTTT,many,TRBV12-3/TRBV12-4,11,NA,TRBJ2-3
CASSDERASNQPQHF,TGTGCCAGCAGTGACGAACGAGCTAGCAATCAGCCCCAGCATTTT,NA,TRBV2,15,NA,TRBJ1-5
CASSLDVGAYEQYF,TGTGCCAGCAGCTTAGACGTGGGCGCCTACGAGCAGTACTTC,many,TRBV11-2,14,NA,TRBJ2-7
CASSYSYGQPQHF,TGTGCCAGCAGTTACTCCTATGGTCAGCCCCAGCATTTT,few,TRBV6-5,13,NA,TRBJ1-5
CSVGQGGTTDTQYF,TGCAGCGTGGGACAGGGGGGGACCACAGATACGCAGTATTTT,NA,TRBV29-1,14,TRBD1,TRBJ2-3
CASSLDPTGPVTEAFF,TGCGCCAGCAGCCTCGATCCGACAGGGCCCGTAACTGAAGCTTTCTTT,few,TRBV5-1,16,TRBD1,TRBJ1-1
CSVPAGISGELFF,TGCAGCGTCCCCGCCGGGATTTCCGGGGAGCTGTTTTTT,NA,TRBV29-1,13,NA,TRBJ2-2
CASSFPESYEAFF,TGTGCCAGCAGCTTTCCTGAGAGTTATGAAGCTTTCTTT,NA,TRBV7-9,13,NA,TRBJ1-1
CSGARTASYDTQYF,TGCAGCGGGGCTCGGACGGCCAGCTATGATACGCAGTATTTT,many,TRBV29-1,14,NA,TRBJ2-3
CASSLAGGAESPYEQYF,TGTGCCAGCAGCTTAGCCGGTGGGGCAGAAAGTCCCTACGAGCAGTACTTC,few,TRBV7-6,17,NA,TRBJ2-7
CASSPRRAGTYEQYF,TGTGCCAGCAGTCCCCGACGGGCAGGGACCTACGAGCAGTACTTC,many,TRBV6-1,15,NA,TRBJ2-7
CASSLQGYEQYF,TGTGCCAGCAGCTTACAGGGGTACGAGCAGTACTTC,many,TRBV28,12,TRBD1,TRBJ2-7
CASSLGDSAYYEQYF,TGTGCCAGCAGCTTGGGGGACAGTGCTTACTACGAGCAGTACTTC,NA,TRBV11-2,15,TRBD1,TRBJ2-7
CSASQPQETQYF,TGCAGTGCCAGCCAGCCCCAAGAGACCCAGTACTTC,few,TRBV20-1,12,NA,TRBJ2-5
CASSFLQGANTEAFF,TGTGCCAGCAGCTTCCTACAGGGGGCAAACACTGAAGCTTTCTTT,many,TRBV7-9,15,TRBD1,TRBJ1-1
CASSLDRDEQYF,TGTGCCAGCAGCCTGGACAGGGACGAGCAGTACTTC,NA,TRBV7-9,12,TRBD1,TRBJ2-7
CASSLDRGGPSNEQFF,TGTGCCAGCAGTTTGGATAGGGGAGGGCCCTCGAATGAGCAGTTCTTC,NA,TRBV28,16,TRBD2,TRBJ2-1
CASSVGQKTPYIQYF,TGTGCCAGCAGCGTAGGCCAGAAAACCCCGTACATTCAGTACTTC,NA,TRBV9,15,NA,TRBJ2-4
CASSPPLRGIGVNTEAFF,TGTGCCAGCTCACCACCTCTCAGGGGAATCGGGGTTAACACTGAAGCTTTCTTT,NA,TRBV18,18,NA,TRBJ1-1
CSAVLGFWDEAFF,TGCAGCGCTGTTCTTGGCTTTTGGGATGAAGCTTTCTTT,once,TRBV29-1,13,NA,TRBJ1-1
CASSLPGTGEQYF,TGCGCCAGCAGCTTGCCAGGGACAGGCGAGCAGTACTTC,NA,TRBV5-1,13,TRBD1,TRBJ2-7
CASSRGGTRDTQYF,TGTGCCAGCTCGCGGGGGGGAACTCGAGATACGCAGTATTTT,few,TRBV12-3/TRBV12-4,14,TRBD2,TRBJ2-3
CASSSKSGGADTQYF,TGCGCCAGCAGCTCAAAGAGCGGGGGTGCAGATACGCAGTATTTT,NA,TRBV5-1,15,TRBD2,TRBJ2-3
CSVEVDPSYNEQFF,TGCAGCGTTGAGGTCGACCCTTCCTACAATGAGCAGTTCTTC,NA,TRBV29-1,14,NA,TRBJ2-1
CATDWRGTDTQYF,TGTGCCACCGACTGGCGGGGTACAGATACGCAGTATTTT,few,TRBV28,13,NA,TRBJ2-3
CASSQPVGGLGVFF,TGCGCCAGCAGCCAACCCGTGGGGGGGCTGGGTGTGTTTTTT,NA,TRBV4-1,14,NA,TRBJ2-2
CASSLGDLFYEQYF,TGTGCCAGCAGCTTAGGGGACTTATTCTACGAGCAGTACTTC,few,TRBV7-9,14,NA,TRBJ2-7
CASSSSGVNTGELFF,TGCGCCAGCAGCTCTAGCGGAGTGAACACCGGGGAGCTGTTTTTT,NA,TRBV5-1,15,TRBD2,TRBJ2-2
CSVGTGRQRDEQYF,TGCAGCGTGGGGACGGGCCGGCAAAGGGACGAGCAGTACTTC,many,TRBV29-1,14,NA,TRBJ2-7
CASTSSSGRSVTDTQYF,TGCGCCAGCACCTCGTCCAGCGGGAGGAGTGTGACAGATACGCAGTATTTT,many,TRBV10-1,17,TRBD2,TRBJ2-3
CASSIQSNTEAFF,TGTGCCAGCAGCATACAATCGAACACTGAAGCTTTCTTT,many,TRBV7-9,13,NA,TRBJ1-1